This T cell receptor (beta chain) was sequenced for a study of T cells in Graves' hyperthyroidism and ophthalmopathy. Germline lookup yields CDR1 DFQATT and CDR2 SNEGSKA (reference sequence). This CDR3 has 13 amino acids. Trimming left V 6 bases short and J 4 bases short, with 13 bases between. Investigators excluded patients with uncontrolled infection, other autoimmune disease, pregnancy or lactation. From more than 8 ml of fresh peripheral blood, PBMCs were isolated. This clonotype has a handful of counts. The target antigen is unknown. It was RNA transcripts that yielded the amplified TCR beta CDR3 regions. When the TCR CDR3 underwent first-round RT-PCR, the HTBI primer set was used. One entry per CDR3 protein results from TCRdb running MiXCR on the multiplex PCR reads. This repertoire shows fewer than 750,000 distinct CDR3 sequences, about 15% found once; its top ten account for approximately 12%.

General study points: A model of 13 V-J features distinguished ophthalmopathy from stable hyperthyroidism. Blood held most thyroid clonotypes expanded above 0.001 frequency.

Material for sequencing was blood. V gene TRBV20-1 combines with J gene TRBJ1-3; D uncertain. The sequence was collected from a woman aged 45-65 years with Graves' ophthalmopathy. This chain's CDR3 is CSAGPTGGNTIYF. The CDR3 coding sequence is TGCAGTGCCGGCCCTACGGGGGGAAACACCATATATTTT.